This TCR beta chain comes out of a study of blood T cell repertoires in COVID-19. V dropped 3 bases and J dropped 2; count of bases not matched to a gene: 7. The CDR3 has 14 amino acids. CDR1 and CDR2 from the germline V gene are GTSNPN and SVGIG (reference sequence). Some clones are missing from TCRdb's copy, which holds only in-frame ones; the method was immunoSEQ multiplex PCR. This sample has about 380,000 clones, with about 90% found just once. The chain carries TRBV30 and TRBJ2-7; 7 nucleotides align to TRBD1. Sequences were obtained from PBMCs or T cells enriched from blood (not recorded which). This receptor was identified in a man aged 25 to 40 who had recovered from COVID-19. The CDR3: CAWRSGQDPYEQYF. In DNA, the CDR3 is TGTGCCTGGAGAAGTGGACAGGACCCCTACGAGCAGTACTTC.